These 10 T cell receptor beta chains share one sample of origin, sequenced in a study of blood T cell repertoires in COVID-19. Only in-frame clones appear in the TCRdb table, and some are missing; sequencing was by immunoSEQ multiplex PCR. The sample holds 200,000 to 250,000 clones, 70% to 85% seen once. Sequenced: PBMCs or T cells enriched from blood (not recorded which). The receptor set was obtained from a woman between 55 and 75 years old who had recovered from COVID-19.

This chain joins TRBV5-4 and TRBJ2-7, with D possibly being TRBD1 (5 bases). This CDR3 is built from 15 residues. V lost 4 bases to trimming and J lost 3 bases, with 17 bases between them. The germline CDR1 and CDR2 sequences are SGHNT and YYREEE (reference sequence). The CDR3 spells CASSADKQPYYEQYF. The CDR3, as DNA: TGTGCCAGCAGCGCGGACAAACAGCCCTACTACGAGCAGTACTTC.

The chain uses TRBV4-2 and TRBJ1-1; tentatively, D is TRBD1 (6 bases). Germline values: CDR1 LGHNA, CDR2 YNFKEQ. The length of the CDR3 is 13 residues. The ends were cut back, 4 bases at V and 5 bases at J, with 11 bases in the middle. The CDR3 region is CASSRSGQTEAFF. DNA for the CDR3: TGTGCCAGCAGCCGCTCAGGACAGACTGAAGCTTTCTTT.

V usage is TRBV6-5 and J usage is TRBJ1-4; 8 bases match TRBD1. V shed 4 bases and J 8 bases; nucleotides not matched to a gene: 3. There are 13 residues in the CDR3. Germline-derived CDR1 and CDR2 are MNHEY and SVGAGI. CDR3 loop: CASSSGGKEKLFF. CDR3 bases: TGTGCCAGCAGTTCAGGGGGCAAGGAAAAACTGTTTTTT.

The V gene is TRBV5-4, the J gene TRBJ2-3; 7 bases are shared with TRBD2. The V and J ends lost 4 bases and 0 bases, in that order; junction bases with no gene match: 8. The CDR3 consists of 16 residues. From germline, CDR1 is SGHNT and CDR2 YYREEE (reference sequence). CDR3 in amino acids: CASSPTRGESTDTQYF. CDR3 nucleotide sequence: TGTGCCAGCAGCCCAACCCGGGGGGAGAGCACAGATACGCAGTATTTT.

The chain employs TRBV18 and TRBJ1-3; D ambiguous. V was pared by 4 bases and J by 0 bases, with 13 bases between. Germline V gene lookup returns CDR1 KGHSH and CDR2 LQKENI. The CDR3 contains 16 residues. The CDR3 DNA is TGTGCCAGCTCACGTACATCTCGGGACTCTGGAAACACCATATATTTT. It translates to CASSRTSRDSGNTIYF.

In nucleotides, the CDR3 is TGTGCCAGCAGCCTCCCAAGGGGACAGGGCTTTTACGAGCAGTACTTC. It is translated as CASSLPRGQGFYEQYF. The chain links TRBV7-8 to TRBJ2-7; 9 bases line up with TRBD1. Germline CDR1 SGHVS, CDR2 FQNEAQ. The CDR3 sequence is 16 residues long. The V segment lost 5 bases and the J segment 4 bases; nucleotides outside the gene matches: 12.

The chain employs TRBV7-3 and TRBJ1-2, with TRBD1 identical over 9 bases. The V and J ends lost 3 bases and 7 bases, in that order; junction bases with no gene match: 3. This CDR3 has 13 amino acids. The germline gives CDR1 SGHTA, CDR2 FQGTGA. The chain's CDR3 is CASSLDRGGGYTF. The CDR3, as DNA: TGTGCCAGCAGCTTGGACAGGGGAGGTGGCTACACCTTC.

In its sample, this clone was seen once. This chain joins TRBV7-9 and TRBJ2-7; D possibly corresponds to TRBD2 (6 bases). The ends were cut back, 1 base at V and 0 bases at J, with 10 bases in the middle. This CDR3 spans 15 amino acids. CDR1 is SEHNR, CDR2 FQNEAQ, per germline (reference sequence). The CDR3 loop reads CASSLVAANSYEQYF. In nucleotides, the CDR3 is TGTGCCAGCAGCTTAGTAGCGGCCAACTCCTACGAGCAGTACTTC.

The chain combines TRBV19 with TRBJ1-1; 7 bases are a match to TRBD1. Germline V gene data show CDR1 as LNHDA and CDR2 as SQIVND (reference sequence). Unmatched junction bases numbered 6, after V lost 8 bases and J lost 3 bases. The CDR3 consists of 13 residues. The chain's CDR3 is CASATGWDTEAFF. In DNA form, the CDR3 reads TGTGCCAGTGCGACAGGGTGGGACACTGAAGCTTTCTTT.

This clone showed up just a few times. The rearrangement links TRBV5-5 to TRBJ1-5; no clear D. CDR1 is SGHKS, CDR2 YYEKEE, per germline (reference sequence). The germline V and J ends were trimmed by 3 bases and 5 bases, with 12 bases remaining between them. There are 14 residues in the CDR3. The CDR3 loop is CASSSGFLDQPQHF. CDR3 in DNA: TGTGCCAGCAGCTCGGGATTTCTTGATCAGCCCCAGCATTTT.